A selection of T cell receptor beta chains follows, all from one sample in a study of control samples from healthy donors and cancer patients. The data were produced by immunoSEQ multiplex PCR, yet TCRdb's version contains in-frame clones alone and is incomplete. The sample holds around 190,000 clones, more than 80% seen once. The sequenced sample consisted of blood. The receptors were sampled from a man aged 25 to 40 in good health. The CDR3 runs from the conserved cysteine through the conserved F or W. D genes are given only for firm matches. Size is stated for part of the rows, as once, few or many counts, or as a class when the clone is expanded.

J	D	size	V	DNA	CDR3
TRBJ2-7	TRBD1	NA	TRBV6-5	TGTGCCAGCAGTACGAATACAGGGGTCACCTACGAGCAGTACTTC	CASSTNTGVTYEQYF
TRBJ2-4	TRBD2	few	TRBV5-1	TGCGCCAGCAGCTTCGGGACTAGGAGGACCCAAAACATTCAGTACTTC	CASSFGTRRTQNIQYF
TRBJ1-2	TRBD1	once	TRBV4-3	TGCGCCAGCAGCCAGGGCCGACAGGGGGCGAACTATGGCTACACCTTC	CASSQGRQGANYGYTF
TRBJ1-1	NA	NA	TRBV28	TGTGCCAGCAGTTTCCTGGACACGTCTGAAGCTTTCTTT	CASSFLDTSEAFF
TRBJ2-1	TRBD1	NA	TRBV20-1	TGCAGTGCTAGTAACAGACAGGGGGCGAGCAATGAGCAGTTCTTC	CSASNRQGASNEQFF
TRBJ1-2	TRBD1	NA	TRBV30	TGTGCCTGGAGTAGAGGGGGCAGTAACTATGGCTACACCTTC	CAWSRGGSNYGYTF
TRBJ2-7	NA	NA	TRBV28	TGTGCCAGCAGTTTACGGGACGAGCAGTACTTC	CASSLRDEQYF
TRBJ2-3	NA	NA	TRBV18	TGTGCCAGCTCGCCTCGCCCAGGCGGGGCAGATACGCAGTATTTT	CASSPRPGGADTQYF
TRBJ2-3	NA	NA	TRBV19	TGTGCCAGTAGTGGGTCGAGGGGTGAGGTGACGCAGTATTTT	CASSGSRGEVTQYF
TRBJ2-7	TRBD2	NA	TRBV10-3	TGTGCCACGCGGACTAGCGCCACCCGCGAGCAGTACTTC	CATRTSATREQYF
TRBJ2-3	TRBD2	NA	TRBV19	TGTGCCAGTAGTAGGGGACTAGCGGGGGGAACTAGCACAGATACGCAGTATTTT	CASSRGLAGGTSTDTQYF
TRBJ2-5	NA	NA	TRBV21-1	TGTGCCAGCAGCAACGACAGACTAGCGGGAGGGCCGGGCAAAGAGACCCAGTACTTC	CASSNDRLAGGPGKETQYF
TRBJ2-7	TRBD1	NA	TRBV5-5	TGTGCCAGCAGCTTGTGGGACAGCTCCTACGAGCAGTACTTC	CASSLWDSSYEQYF
TRBJ2-2	NA	NA	TRBV9	TGTGCCAGCAGCGTAGAGGGGGTGAGGACCGGGGAGCTGTTTTTT	CASSVEGVRTGELFF
TRBJ1-5	NA	NA	TRBV19	TGTGCCAGTAGTCCCCGAGGGGTGGGCAATCAGCCCCAGCATTTT	CASSPRGVGNQPQHF
TRBJ1-5	NA	NA	TRBV6-6	TGTGCCAGCAGAAAGACAGCTTATAGCAATCAGCCCCAGCATTTT	CASRKTAYSNQPQHF
TRBJ2-7	NA	NA	TRBV7-8	TGTGCCAGCAGCGGCCCGGACTCCCAAACCTACGAGCAGTACTTC	CASSGPDSQTYEQYF
TRBJ2-1	NA	NA	TRBV5-1	TGCGCCAGCAGGTACGACGGGACATCCTACAATGAGCAGTTCTTC	CASRYDGTSYNEQFF
TRBJ2-2	NA	once	TRBV7-6	TGTGCCAGCAGCGGCACCGGGACGGTGAACACCGGGGAGCTGTTTTTT	CASSGTGTVNTGELFF
TRBJ2-7	NA	NA	TRBV5-1	TGCGCCAGCAGCTTGGACGGGGACGGCTCCTACGAGCAGTACTTC	CASSLDGDGSYEQYF
TRBJ1-2	NA	NA	TRBV5-1	TGCGCCAGCAGCTTGGAGTACAGCTATGGCTACACCTTC	CASSLEYSYGYTF
TRBJ2-7	NA	once	TRBV27	TGTGCCAGCAGTTCGGGCCCAGCCTACGAGCAGTACTTC	CASSSGPAYEQYF
TRBJ2-3	NA	NA	TRBV5-1	TGCGCCAGCAGCTTGGGAAGACAGACAGATACGCAGTATTTT	CASSLGRQTDTQYF
TRBJ2-3	TRBD2	NA	TRBV7-2	TGTGCCAGCAGCTTGGGACTACCCTACTTACCCGGCACAGATACGCAGTATTTT	CASSLGLPYLPGTDTQYF
TRBJ2-5	NA	NA	TRBV7-9	TGTGCCAGCAGCTCTCAGGGGGGGCACCAAGAGACCCAGTACTTC	CASSSQGGHQETQYF
TRBJ2-7	TRBD2	NA	TRBV2	TGTGCCAGCAGTGTTGTTAGCGGGAGCAAGTTGCGCGAGCAGTACTTC	CASSVVSGSKLREQYF
TRBJ1-3	TRBD1	NA	TRBV4-3	TGCGCCAGCAGCCAAGATCTTGAGACAGGGGGCAAAACCATATATTTT	CASSQDLETGGKTIYF
TRBJ1-5	NA	NA	TRBV11-1	TGTGCCAGCAGCTTACGGGGAGATGGAAATCAGCCCCAGCATTTT	CASSLRGDGNQPQHF